These 15 T cell receptor beta chains were all obtained from the same sample, sequenced in a study of read filtering for tumor transcriptome and immune sequencing. This library used roughly 400 ng RNA and molecular barcoded adaptors spanning alpha/delta and beta/gamma chains. TCRdb reanalysed the reads using MiXCR and keeps one entry per CDR3 protein. The data hold 46,000 or so distinct CDR3 sequences, with roughly 19% observed a single time. Sample: a population of CD138-negative cells sorted from bone marrow. The source is a donor at least 40 years old with multiple myeloma.

The chain is built from TRBV6-5 and TRBJ1-4, with TRBD1 identical over 7 bases. V trimming: 2 bases; J trimming: 8 bases; junction bases outside the gene matches: 5. This CDR3 has 14 amino acids. Germline CDR1 reads MNHEY; CDR2 reads SVGAGI. The CDR3 sequence: CASSYRYRGEKLFF. The CDR3 DNA sequence: TGTGCCAGCAGTTACAGGTACAGGGGAGAAAAACTGTTTTTT.

The rearrangement uses TRBV6-5 and TRBJ2-7; D possibly matches TRBD1 or TRBD2 (6 bases each). Germline V gene sequence: CDR1 MNHEY, CDR2 SVGAGI. The CDR3 is made up of 15 amino acids. V was shortened by 6 bases and J by 0 bases, with 15 bases between the two germline ends. CDR3 residues: CASSPSGGRSYEQYF. The DNA of the CDR3 is TGTGCCAGCAGCCCGTCTGGGGGGCGCTCCTACGAGCAGTACTTC.

At least ten counts were recorded for this clonotype. This chain uses TRBV12-3 or TRBV12-4 with TRBJ1-4; D gene uncertain. This CDR3 has 13 amino acids. V lost 3 bases and J lost 7, with 9 bases in between. In DNA form, the CDR3 reads TGTGCCAGCAGTTTGGGGAACGGTGAAAAACTGTTTTTT. It is translated as CASSLGNGEKLFF.

This clonotype has just a few counts. The CDR3 loop reads CATSDAGQGTGELFF. The CDR3 DNA follows: TGTGCCACCAGTGATGCTGGACAGGGAACCGGGGAGCTGTTTTTT. The rearrangement uses TRBV24-1 and TRBJ2-2, with 8 bases lining up with TRBD1. V lost 3 bases, J lost 5 bases, and 4 bases stayed unmatched. Germline V CDR1 and CDR2: KGHDR, SFDVKD. The CDR3 has 15 residues.

The chain carries TRBV9 and TRBJ1-2, with D perhaps TRBD1 (5 bases). Germline CDR1 reads SGDLS; CDR2 reads YYNGEE. This CDR3 is built from 15 residues. V shed 2 bases and J shed 8 bases, with 19 bases lying between them. CDR3 amino acids: CASSVSGTPSEGYTF. Written as DNA, the CDR3 is TGTGCCAGCAGCGTTTCCGGGACTCCTTCCGAAGGCTACACCTTC. The entire variable domain, with the rest obtained from reference TRBV9 and TRBJ1-2, is as follows: DSGVTQTPKHLITATGQRVTLRCSPRSGDLSVYWYQQSLDQGLQFLIQYYNGEERAKGNILERFSAQQFPDLHSELNLSSLELGDSALYFCASSVSGTPSEGYTFGSGTRLTVV.

This clonotype has a count of ten or more. The rearrangement uses TRBV29-1 and TRBJ2-7, with 10 bases matching TRBD2. Losses at the gene ends were 7 bases for V and 3 bases for J; bases not matched to a gene: 15. Germline CDR1 and CDR2: SQVTM and ANQGSEA. CDR3 size: 16 residues. The CDR3 loop reads CSARVTSGLFHYEQYF. CDR3 in DNA: TGCAGCGCCCGAGTGACTAGCGGGCTCTTCCACTACGAGCAGTACTTC.

This clonotype was counted ten times or more. The J gene is TRBJ2-6, the V gene TRBV14, with D uncertain. The V and J ends lost 2 bases and 4 bases respectively, with 18 bases between them. Germline CDR1 and CDR2: SGHDN and FVKESK. This CDR3 has 18 residues. This CDR3 is CASSQLARPAAGANVLTF. In DNA, the CDR3 is TGTGCCAGCAGCCAACTTGCGCGCCCCGCGGCCGGGGCCAACGTCCTGACTTTC. Full variable domain (outside the CDR3, taken from reference TRBV14 and TRBJ2-6): EAGVTQFPSHSVIEKGQTVTLRCDPISGHDNLYWYRRVMGKEIKFLLHFVKESKQDESGMPNNRFLAERTGGTYSTLKVQPAELEDSGVYFCASSQLARPAAGANVLTFGAGSRLTVL.

In this sample, this clonotype turned up many times. V is TRBV20-1 and J is TRBJ1-1; 7 bases map to TRBD1. The CDR3 extends over 13 amino acids. Germline CDR1 is DFQATT and CDR2 is SNEGSKA (reference sequence). V dropped 2 bases and J dropped 3; count of bases not matched to a gene: 3. The CDR3 coding sequence is TGCAGTGCTAGACCCAGGGGGGACACTGAAGCTTTCTTT. Protein: CSARPRGDTEAFF.

This clonotype was observed many times. This sequence joins TRBV12-3 or TRBV12-4 and TRBJ1-6; TRBD1 is a possible D gene (6 bases). This CDR3 is built from 15 residues. Trimming left V 1 base short and J 7 bases short, with 11 bases between. The CDR3 region has the DNA TGTGCCAGCAGTTTAGTGAGGGGGTACAATTCACCCCTCCACTTT. Amino acid sequence: CASSLVRGYNSPLHF.

This clonotype has a count of ten or more. V is TRBV10-1 and J is TRBJ2-7; the match to TRBD2 covers 12 bases. The CDR3 has 13 amino acids. V shed 4 bases and J 6 bases; nucleotides not matched to a gene: 1. Germline V gene sequence: CDR1 WNHNN, CDR2 SYGVQD (reference sequence). CDR3 in amino acids: CASSVLAGGEQYF. CDR3 sequence (DNA): TGCGCCAGCAGTGTACTAGCGGGAGGCGAGCAGTACTTC.

This clonotype was seen at least ten times. The chain is built from TRBV20-1 and TRBJ2-5; maybe TRBD2 (7 bases). Germline-derived CDR1 and CDR2 are DFQATT and SNEGSKA (reference sequence). CDR3 length equals 15 residues. The ends were cut back, 6 bases at V and 0 bases at J, with 17 bases in the middle. For the CDR3, the DNA is TGCAGTGCCAAGAGAGGGGGGGAGTACCAAGAGACCCAGTACTTC. This gives the protein CSAKRGGEYQETQYF.

This clonotype was seen at least ten times. J is TRBJ2-5 and V is TRBV29-1; 14 nucleotides align to TRBD2. CDR3 length equals 15 residues. Germline V gives CDR1 SQVTM, CDR2 ANQGSEA. Trimming at V came to 2 bases and at J to 4 bases, leaving 3 bases not matched to a gene. The CDR3 DNA is TGCAGCGTTGAATTCGGACTAGCGGGAGGAGAGACCCAGTACTTC. Its protein is CSVEFGLAGGETQYF.

This clonotype was observed at least ten times. The rearrangement links TRBV5-1 to TRBJ1-1; possibly TRBD1 for D (5 bases). Trimming stripped 6 bases from V and 4 bases from J, with 19 bases between. CDR3 length: 15 residues. Germline values: CDR1 SGHRS, CDR2 YFSETQ. The CDR3 coding sequence is TGCGCCAGCAACCCGAGTTTGGGGGGTAGCACTGAAGCTTTCTTT. Protein product: CASNPSLGGSTEAFF.

This rearrangement joins TRBV4-1 to TRBJ2-3, with D perhaps matching TRBD1 or TRBD2 (5 bases each). V was shortened by 1 base and J by 1 base, with 12 bases between the two germline ends. The CDR3 sequence is 16 residues long. Germline CDR1 is MGHRA and CDR2 is YSYEKL. The CDR3 loop reads CASSQGDGSGTDTQYF. The CDR3 coding sequence is TGCGCCAGCAGCCAAGGGGACGGCTCTGGCACAGATACGCAGTATTTT.

On this clonotype itself: The junction differs from germline at one of its ends, possibly a read error. The rearrangement joins TRBV11-3 to TRBJ1-1, with D perhaps matching TRBD1 (5 bases). The CDR3 runs to 15 residues. The germline V gene encodes CDR1 SGHNT and CDR2 YENEEA. CDR3 DNA: TGTACCAGCAGCCAATCCAGGGCGCGGAGCACTGAAGCTTTCTTT. Its translation is CTSSQSRARSTEAFF.